Listed below are T cell receptor beta chains from one sample, sequenced in a study of cytomegalovirus exposure and HLA in healthy donors. The assay was immunoSEQ multiplex PCR, and TCRdb's table has in-frame clones only and misses some. Here the sample spans some 50,000 clones, 90% to 95% being singletons. The sample comprised PBMCs. The source is a woman between 18 and 29 years old in good health and CMV-seropositive. CDR3s leave out the opening cysteine and the closing phenylalanine or tryptophan.

J gene: TRBJ1-2; V gene: TRBV7-8; CDR3 protein: ASSFIDRSGYT
J gene: TRBJ2-3; V gene: TRBV30; CDR3 protein: AWCGLAGGSDTQY
J gene: TRBJ2-2; V gene: TRBV28; CDR3 protein: ASKADTGELF
J gene: TRBJ2-3; V gene: TRBV10-3; CDR3 protein: AINTGTSGGDTQY
J gene: TRBJ2-2; V gene: TRBV19; CDR3 protein: ASSIAGVVNTGELF
J gene: TRBJ2-7; V gene: TRBV2; CDR3 protein: ASSGSETYEQY
J gene: TRBJ2-3; V gene: TRBV27; CDR3 protein: ASSFRTSGTSTDTQY
J gene: TRBJ1-5; V gene: TRBV18; CDR3 protein: ASSEDRVGQPQH
J gene: TRBJ1-2; V gene: TRBV7-8; CDR3 protein: ASSFSGTGGFGYT
J gene: TRBJ1-3; V gene: TRBV28; CDR3 protein: ASSLSSINTIY
J gene: TRBJ1-5; V gene: TRBV6-1; CDR3 protein: ASSEAGSYNQPQH
J gene: TRBJ2-7; V gene: TRBV10-3; CDR3 protein: AISGVPTDFSYEQY
J gene: TRBJ2-5; V gene: TRBV4-2; CDR3 protein: ASSQRGQNGQGLMETQY
J gene: TRBJ1-5; V gene: TRBV6-5; CDR3 protein: ASSPGQASPQH
J gene: TRBJ2-1; V gene: TRBV27; CDR3 protein: ASSPIAGSSYNEQF
J gene: TRBJ2-1; V gene: TRBV5-1; CDR3 protein: ASSVTSGFYNEQF
J gene: TRBJ2-1; V gene: TRBV7-3; CDR3 protein: ASSLLGASGPPGYNEQF
J gene: TRBJ1-5; V gene: TRBV7-2; CDR3 protein: ASSLFRVQPQH
J gene: TRBJ1-2; V gene: TRBV19; CDR3 protein: ASSRQGLNGYT
J gene: TRBJ2-3; V gene: TRBV6-1; CDR3 protein: ASSVLTGEFADTQY
J gene: TRBJ1-1; V gene: TRBV5-1; CDR3 protein: ASSRGTGTPNTEAF
J gene: TRBJ2-7; V gene: TRBV6-5; CDR3 protein: ASRGTASYEQY
J gene: TRBJ1-5; V gene: TRBV7-8; CDR3 protein: ASSLVAGLSNQPQH
J gene: TRBJ2-7; V gene: TRBV28; CDR3 protein: ASSLKGGAFLSYEQY
J gene: TRBJ1-1; V gene: TRBV10-1; CDR3 protein: ASSESQGQGAF
J gene: TRBJ2-2; V gene: TRBV5-1; CDR3 protein: ASSPGTGRANTGELF
J gene: TRBJ2-5; V gene: TRBV10-3; CDR3 protein: AISVGDRESETQY
J gene: TRBJ2-1; V gene: TRBV5-8; CDR3 protein: ASSPPGWINNEQF
J gene: TRBJ2-1; V gene: TRBV11-3; CDR3 protein: ASSLGTRNEQF
J gene: TRBJ1-5; V gene: TRBV23-1; CDR3 protein: ASRGTVVIGNQPQH
J gene: TRBJ2-7; V gene: TRBV4-1; CDR3 protein: ASSQVERLSYEQY
J gene: TRBJ1-2; V gene: TRBV12-5; CDR3 protein: ASVPGQNYGYT
J gene: TRBJ2-2; V gene: TRBV10-3; CDR3 protein: AIRTGQPMNTGELF
J gene: TRBJ1-2; V gene: TRBV6-1; CDR3 protein: ASSSFPNYGYT
J gene: TRBJ2-1; V gene: TRBV14; CDR3 protein: ASSQDMGAAYNEQF
J gene: TRBJ2-1; V gene: TRBV27; CDR3 protein: ASSLRSGNYNEQF
J gene: TRBJ2-1; V gene: TRBV28; CDR3 protein: ASSLYGTGYNEQF
J gene: TRBJ2-1; V gene: TRBV19; CDR3 protein: ASSRPGQGGNEQF
J gene: TRBJ2-1; V gene: TRBV30; CDR3 protein: AWSVDRDREQF
J gene: TRBJ2-1; V gene: TRBV28; CDR3 protein: ASYKRVRSSYNEQF
J gene: TRBJ1-5; V gene: TRBV27; CDR3 protein: ASSLSRGDNQPQH
J gene: TRBJ1-1; V gene: TRBV4-1; CDR3 protein: ASSPPRGGTEAF
J gene: TRBJ2-7; V gene: TRBV10-3; CDR3 protein: AISGSSGYEQY
J gene: TRBJ1-2; V gene: TRBV11-1; CDR3 protein: ASSEDRDGYGYT
J gene: TRBJ1-2; V gene: TRBV5-4; CDR3 protein: ASSLFGGSYGYT
J gene: TRBJ1-6; V gene: TRBV6-4; CDR3 protein: ASREGLDNSPLH
J gene: TRBJ2-2; V gene: TRBV4-2; CDR3 protein: ASSQDPTSPGELF
J gene: TRBJ1-1; V gene: TRBV6-6; CDR3 protein: ASSGGVGTGGTEAF
J gene: TRBJ2-3; V gene: TRBV11-3; CDR3 protein: ASAPRVDGVTQY
J gene: TRBJ2-1; V gene: TRBV9; CDR3 protein: ASSAGPSGVTDEQF
J gene: TRBJ1-4; V gene: TRBV27; CDR3 protein: ASSITGFGEKLF
J gene: TRBJ2-3; V gene: TRBV7-3; CDR3 protein: ASSRLGPDTQY
J gene: TRBJ2-7; V gene: TRBV5-1; CDR3 protein: ASSSRTAYEQY
J gene: TRBJ2-1; V gene: TRBV9; CDR3 protein: ASSDRGSHNEQF
J gene: TRBJ1-4; V gene: TRBV7-9; CDR3 protein: ASSSRVGGEKLF